Presented here are 24 T cell receptor beta chains from one specimen sequenced in a study of graft-versus-host responses after intestinal transplantation. TCRdb's table, derived via immunoSEQ multiplex PCR, lists solely in-frame clones and lacks some. The sample shows about 99,000 clones, 93% of them seen only once. The antigens of these receptors remain unknown. Sequences were derived from unstimulated CD8+ T cells sorted from spleen or lymph node cells, sampled before intestinal transplant. Receptors were obtained from a human donor who received an intestinal transplant.

The V call is TRBV5-6, the J call TRBJ2-3; D uncertain. Germline V gives CDR1 SGHDT, CDR2 YYEEEE. Trimming took 7 bases from V and 6 from J, leaving 12 bases between them. The CDR3 has 12 amino acids. This CDR3 is CASAGWLDTQYF. CDR3 coding DNA: TGTGCCAGCGCTGGATGGTTGGATACGCAGTATTTT. The full variable domain, with the rest looked up from reference TRBV5-6 and TRBJ2-3, is DAGVTQSPTHLIKTRGQQVTLRCSPKSGHDTVSWYQQALGQGPQFIFQYYEEEERQRGNFPDRFSGHQFPNYSSELNVNALLLGDSALYLCASAGWLDTQYFGPGTRLTVL.

The V and J genes are TRBV10-3 and TRBJ1-2; no firm D call. The V and J ends lost 4 bases and 8 bases respectively, with 17 bases between them. The CDR3 runs 14 residues. Germline V CDR1 and CDR2: ENHRY, SYGVKD. The CDR3 region has the DNA TGTGCCATCAGTGGGGTCCTGCAGCCCCAAGGCTACACCTTC. This codes for CAISGVLQPQGYTF.

The chain uses TRBV10-2 and TRBJ2-7, with 8 nucleotides matching TRBD2. CDR3 length: 11 amino acids. The J segment lost 4 bases and the V segment lost 8 bases, leaving 1 base of the junction unmatched. Germline values: CDR1 WSHSY, CDR2 SAAADI. The CDR3 sequence is CASRGGYEQYF. CDR3 coding DNA: TGCGCCAGCCGGGGGGGTTACGAGCAGTACTTC.

This CDR3 is CASRGTVTDTQYF. Written as DNA, the CDR3 is TGTGCCTCAAGGGGGACAGTCACAGATACGCAGTATTTT. V usage is TRBV9 and J usage is TRBJ2-3, with TRBD1 identical over 7 bases. The CDR3 totals 13 residues. CDR1 and CDR2 (germline): SGDLS, YYNGEE. V dropped 10 bases and J dropped 2; count of bases not matched to a gene: 7.

The chain links TRBV11-2 to TRBJ2-5, with 8 bases identical to TRBD2. The trim removed 4 bases at V and 5 bases at J, leaving 9 bases unmatched. CDR3 size: 15 residues. Germline assignment: CDR1 SGHAT and CDR2 FQNNGV. The CDR3 reads CASSWRTGGRETQYF. The CDR3 DNA is TGTGCCAGCAGCTGGCGGACGGGGGGGCGGGAGACCCAGTACTTC.

The chain uses TRBV27 and TRBJ1-4; TRBD1 matches at 9 bases. There are 16 residues in the CDR3. V was pared by 10 bases and J by 5 bases, with 14 bases of the junction left unmatched. Germline CDR1 and CDR2: MNHEY and SMNVEV (reference sequence). In DNA, the CDR3 is TGTGCCACACGGGAAGGGCCCGGGACAGGGAATGAAAAACTGTTTTTT. It codes for CATREGPGTGNEKLFF.

V and J are TRBV11-2 and TRBJ1-1; tentatively, D is TRBD1 (5 bases). Germline V CDR1 and CDR2: SGHAT, FQNNGV. This CDR3 is built from 11 residues. The germline V and J ends were trimmed by 5 bases and 10 bases, with 11 bases remaining between them. The CDR3 DNA reads TGTGCCAGCAGCCGGACCGGGGGAGCTTTCTTT. Translated: CASSRTGGAFF.

The CDR3 region has the DNA TGTGCCAGCACCCGACAGAACACCGGGGAGCTGTTTTTT. Amino acid sequence: CASTRQNTGELFF. The V call is TRBV25-1, the J call TRBJ2-2; D is unclear. This CDR3 contains 13 residues. CDR1 MGHDK and CDR2 SYGVNS come from the germline V gene. V lost 7 bases, J lost 1 base, and 7 bases lay in between.

The chain recombines TRBV5-1 with TRBJ1-2; D might be TRBD1 (5 bases). From germline, CDR1 is SGHRS and CDR2 YFSETQ. V was pared by 4 bases and J by 7 bases, with 20 bases between. The length of the CDR3 is 15 residues. This CDR3 is CASSPGGEMVGGYTF. In nucleotides, the CDR3 is TGCGCCAGCAGCCCGGGGGGGGAAATGGTTGGTGGCTACACCTTC. The whole variable domain, remainder taken from reference TRBV5-1 and TRBJ1-2, is KAGVTQTPRYLIKTRGQQVTLSCSPISGHRSVSWYQQTPGQGLQFLFEYFSETQRNKGNFPGRFSGRQFSNSRSEMNVSTLELGDSALYLCASSPGGEMVGGYTFGSGTRLTVV.

This chain joins TRBV6-5 and TRBJ1-1; tentative D call: TRBD1 (5 bases). Looked up from germline, CDR1 is MNHEY and CDR2 is SVGAGI. The V and J ends lost 7 bases and 1 base respectively, with 13 bases between them. The CDR3 is 14 residues long. CDR3 protein: CASMLSGQNTEAFF. The CDR3 DNA is TGTGCCAGCATGTTGTCAGGGCAGAACACTGAAGCTTTCTTT.

This rearrangement joins TRBV7-8 to TRBJ2-2; perhaps D is TRBD1 or TRBD2 (6 bases each). With 2 bases removed from V and 0 bases from J, the gap between germline ends came to 13 bases. This CDR3 is 17 amino acids long. Germline values: CDR1 SGHVS, CDR2 FQNEAQ. CDR3 region: CASSLRDTGANTGELFF. CDR3 in DNA: TGTGCCAGCAGCTTACGGGACACGGGGGCGAACACCGGGGAGCTGTTTTTT.

A word on this clone: The junction and the germline gene differ at one end; a read error may be behind it. The chain recombines TRBV7-9 with TRBJ2-1, with D tentatively TRBD1 (6 bases). This CDR3 comprises 11 residues. Germline loops: CDR1 SEHNR, CDR2 FQNEAQ (reference sequence). The CDR3 DNA sequence: TGTGCCAGCACCTTAGGGGGACAGCAGTTCTTC. Translating it yields CASTLGGQQFF.

V is TRBV7-9 and J is TRBJ2-5, with D tentatively TRBD2 (6 bases). Between the trimmed V and J ends, which lost 4 bases and 1 base, there was a span of 10 bases. Germline assignment: CDR1 SEHNR and CDR2 FQNEAQ (reference sequence). The CDR3 is 14 residues long. For the CDR3, the DNA is TGTGCCAGCAGCTCCGGCGGGGCCCAAGAGACCCAGTACTTC. Translated: CASSSGGAQETQYF.

The genes are TRBV4-1 and TRBJ2-7; D could derive from TRBD1 or TRBD2 (5 bases each). V shed 2 bases and J shed 1 base, with 12 bases lying between them. CDR3 length: 15 residues. Germline lookup yields CDR1 MGHRA and CDR2 YSYEKL. CDR3 DNA: TGCGCCAGCAGCCAAACACGGGGCCTGTCCTACGAGCAGTACTTC. Its protein product is CASSQTRGLSYEQYF.

The chain carries TRBV4-1 and TRBJ1-5; possibly TRBD1 for D (6 bases). The length of the CDR3 is 15 residues. The V end lost 3 bases, the J end lost 3 bases, and 12 bases lay between the germline ends. CDR1 MGHRA and CDR2 YSYEKL come from the germline V gene. The CDR3 DNA follows: TGCGCCAGCAGCCAGGACGACAGGAACAATCAGCCCCAGCATTTT. Translated: CASSQDDRNNQPQHF.

The V gene is TRBV7-3, the J gene TRBJ2-3, with D hard to call. This CDR3 is 15 amino acids long. CDR1 is SGHTA, CDR2 FQGTGA, per germline. V lost 1 base and J lost 10, with 18 bases in between. For the CDR3, the DNA is TGTGCCAGCAGCTTAAATGTAGGGTCGGATTCCGCGCAGTATTTT. Translated, it gives CASSLNVGSDSAQYF.

The chain employs TRBV7-8 and TRBJ2-3; no firm D call. Per germline, CDR1 SGHVS and CDR2 FQNEAQ. Between the trimmed V and J ends, which lost 1 base and 4 bases, there was a span of 12 bases. This CDR3 spans 15 amino acids. This CDR3 is CASSLGDGRADTQYF. CDR3 coding DNA: TGTGCCAGCAGCTTAGGAGACGGTCGCGCAGATACGCAGTATTTT.

This clone was seen a single time. The rearrangement links TRBV12-5 to TRBJ2-3; 9 nucleotides match TRBD2. The CDR3 covers 14 residues. In germline, CDR1 is LGHNT, CDR2 FRNRAP. Losses at the gene ends were 5 bases for V and 3 bases for J; bases not matched to a gene: 3. The CDR3 protein is CASGLSGGTDTQYF. The DNA for the CDR3 is TGTGCTAGTGGTCTTAGCGGGGGAACAGATACGCAGTATTTT.

The J gene is TRBJ2-5, the V gene TRBV5-1, with TRBD1 identical over 9 bases. The length of the CDR3 is 17 residues. The ends lost 3 bases at V and 5 bases at J; junction bases unmatched: 14. CDR1 SGHRS and CDR2 YFSETQ come from the germline V gene. CDR3 in DNA: TGCGCCAGCAGCTCAATGCCGGGACAGGGTATGGGGGAGACCCAGTACTTC. This sequence encodes CASSSMPGQGMGETQYF. The full variable domain, its missing parts supplied by reference TRBV5-1 and TRBJ2-5, is KAGVTQTPRYLIKTRGQQVTLSCSPISGHRSVSWYQQTPGQGLQFLFEYFSETQRNKGNFPGRFSGRQFSNSRSEMNVSTLELGDSALYLCASSSMPGQGMGETQYFGPGTRLLVL.

This rearrangement joins TRBV4-1 to TRBJ1-1, with 7 bases aligning to TRBD1. The CDR3 has 17 amino acids. CDR1 and CDR2 from the germline V gene are MGHRA and YSYEKL. The ends lost 4 bases at V and 2 bases at J; junction bases unmatched: 13. CDR3 residues: CASSLLALGTVNTEAFF. The CDR3, as DNA: TGCGCCAGCAGCCTTTTAGCCCTAGGGACAGTTAACACTGAAGCTTTCTTT.

The J gene is TRBJ1-2, the V gene TRBV2; D may be TRBD1 (5 bases). The CDR3 has 11 residues. V was pared by 7 bases and J by 8 bases, with 11 bases between. The germline V gene encodes CDR1 SNHLY and CDR2 FYNNEI. The CDR3 loop reads CASNQGGGYTF. DNA of the CDR3: TGTGCCAGCAATCAGGGCGGGGGCTACACCTTC.

V and J are TRBV19 and TRBJ1-1, with TRBD1 matching over 7 bases. Germline V lookup: CDR1 LNHDA, CDR2 SQIVND (reference sequence). The ends lost 3 bases at V and 4 bases at J; junction bases unmatched: 8. This CDR3 comprises 15 residues. The CDR3 loop reads CASSIGDRGFTEAFF. CDR3 DNA sequence: TGTGCCAGTAGTATCGGGGACAGAGGGTTCACTGAAGCTTTCTTT.

This clone was detected only once. The rearrangement uses TRBV7-2 and TRBJ1-2, with a weak D call TRBD1 (6 bases). The V end was cut by 5 bases, the J end by 10 bases, with 17 bases between. Germline V lookup: CDR1 SGHTA, CDR2 FQGNSA. The CDR3 is 13 residues long. The CDR3 spells CASSGDKDLNYTF. CDR3 bases: TGTGCCAGCAGCGGGGACAAGGATCTTAACTACACCTTC.

The chain carries TRBV4-1 and TRBJ1-3; D unclear. Germline V lookup: CDR1 MGHRA, CDR2 YSYEKL. The ends were cut back, 3 bases at V and 2 bases at J, with 8 bases in the middle. The CDR3 is made up of 14 amino acids. This CDR3 is CASSQKGTGNTIYF. The CDR3 nucleotides read TGCGCCAGCAGCCAGAAAGGGACTGGAAACACCATATATTTT.